This T cell receptor beta chain stems from a study of blood T cells in healthy people across ages. Study observations and caveats: Compared with aged donors, long-lived donors showed fewer expanded clones, suggesting selection.

The CDR3 spans 15 residues. The germline CDR1 and CDR2 sequences are MDHEN and SYDVKM. Trimming took off 6 bases at V and 5 bases at J, with 19 bases between the two ends. Points on this clonotype: Its matching antigen is unknown.

A second about 7 to 11 cycle PCR used barcoded and J-beta primers. In TCRdb, the 5' RACE reads were re-called with MiXCR into one record per CDR3 protein. The sample holds roughly 720,000 distinct CDR3 sequences; 53% are singletons and the top ten take roughly 40%. The chain recombines TRBV28 with TRBJ1-2; perhaps TRBD1 as D (5 bases). This clonotype originated in a man at least 80 years old in good health. The sequenced material came from blood. Here the CDR3 reads CASSLPGGTGYGYTF. The DNA for the CDR3 is TGTGCCAGCAGCTTGCCGGGGGGAACGGGTTATGGCTACACCTTC.